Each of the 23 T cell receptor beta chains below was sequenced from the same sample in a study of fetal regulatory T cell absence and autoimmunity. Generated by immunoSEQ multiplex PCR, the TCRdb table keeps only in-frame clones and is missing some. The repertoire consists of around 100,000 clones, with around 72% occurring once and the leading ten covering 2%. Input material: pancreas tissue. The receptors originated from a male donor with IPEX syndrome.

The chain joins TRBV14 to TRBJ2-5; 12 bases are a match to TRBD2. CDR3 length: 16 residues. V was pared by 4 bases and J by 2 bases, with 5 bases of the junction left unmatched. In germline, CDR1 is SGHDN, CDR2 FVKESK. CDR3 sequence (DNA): TGTGCCAGCAGCCCCGGACTAGCGGGATCTCAAGAGACCCAGTACTTC. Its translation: CASSPGLAGSQETQYF.

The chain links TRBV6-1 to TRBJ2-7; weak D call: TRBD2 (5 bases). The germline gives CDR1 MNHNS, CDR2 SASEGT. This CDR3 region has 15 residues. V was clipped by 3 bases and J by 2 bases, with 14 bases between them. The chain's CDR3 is CASSEVKRWTYEQYF. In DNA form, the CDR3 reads TGTGCCAGCAGTGAGGTAAAGCGGTGGACCTACGAGCAGTACTTC.

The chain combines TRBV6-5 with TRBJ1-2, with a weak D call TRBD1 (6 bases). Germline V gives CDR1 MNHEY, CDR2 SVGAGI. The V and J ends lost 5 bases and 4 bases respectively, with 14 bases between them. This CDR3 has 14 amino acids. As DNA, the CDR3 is TGTGCCAGCAGTCCTTCTACAGGGAGCTATGGCTACACCTTC. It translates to CASSPSTGSYGYTF.

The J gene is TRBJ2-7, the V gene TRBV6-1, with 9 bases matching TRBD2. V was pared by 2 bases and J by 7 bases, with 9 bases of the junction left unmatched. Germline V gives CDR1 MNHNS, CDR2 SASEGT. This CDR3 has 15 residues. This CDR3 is CASSEHGGGEVEQYF. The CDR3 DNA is TGTGCCAGCAGTGAACACGGCGGGGGGGAGGTAGAGCAGTACTTC.

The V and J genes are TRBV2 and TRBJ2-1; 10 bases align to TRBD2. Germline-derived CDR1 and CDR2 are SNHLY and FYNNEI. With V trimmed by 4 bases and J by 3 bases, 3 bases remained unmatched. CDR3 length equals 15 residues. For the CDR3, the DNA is TGTGCCAGCAGTGGAAGCGGGGGGGACTACAATGAGCAGTTCTTC. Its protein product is CASSGSGGDYNEQFF.

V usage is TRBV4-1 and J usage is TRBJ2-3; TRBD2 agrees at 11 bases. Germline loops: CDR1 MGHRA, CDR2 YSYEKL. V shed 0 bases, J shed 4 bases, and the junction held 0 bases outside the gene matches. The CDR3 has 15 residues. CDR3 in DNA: TGCGCCAGCAGCCAAGATAGCGGGGGGGCAGATACGCAGTATTTT. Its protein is CASSQDSGGADTQYF.

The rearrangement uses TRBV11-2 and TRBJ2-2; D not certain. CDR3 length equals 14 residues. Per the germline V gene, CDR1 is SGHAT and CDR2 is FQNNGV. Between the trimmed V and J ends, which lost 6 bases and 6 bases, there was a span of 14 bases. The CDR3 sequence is CASRRRRVPGELFF. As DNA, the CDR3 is TGTGCCAGCAGGCGGAGACGAGTCCCCGGGGAGCTGTTTTTT.

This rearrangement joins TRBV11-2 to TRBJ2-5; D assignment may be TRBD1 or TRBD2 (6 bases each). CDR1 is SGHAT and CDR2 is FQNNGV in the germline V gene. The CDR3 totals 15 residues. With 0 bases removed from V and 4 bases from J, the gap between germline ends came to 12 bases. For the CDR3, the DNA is TGTGCCAGCAGCTTAGAGGGGGGCCGGGGAGAGACCCAGTACTTC. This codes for CASSLEGGRGETQYF.

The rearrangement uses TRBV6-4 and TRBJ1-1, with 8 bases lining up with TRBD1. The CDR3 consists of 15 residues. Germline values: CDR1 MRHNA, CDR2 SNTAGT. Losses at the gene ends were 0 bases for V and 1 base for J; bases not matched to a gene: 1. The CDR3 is CASSDSGTGNTEAFF. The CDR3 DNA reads TGTGCCAGCAGTGACTCCGGGACAGGGAACACTGAAGCTTTCTTT.

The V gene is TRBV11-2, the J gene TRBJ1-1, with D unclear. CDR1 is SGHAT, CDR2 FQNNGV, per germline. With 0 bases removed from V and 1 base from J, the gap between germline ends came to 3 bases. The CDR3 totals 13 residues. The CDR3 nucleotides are TGTGCCAGCAGCTTAGACTGGAACACTGAAGCTTTCTTT. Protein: CASSLDWNTEAFF.

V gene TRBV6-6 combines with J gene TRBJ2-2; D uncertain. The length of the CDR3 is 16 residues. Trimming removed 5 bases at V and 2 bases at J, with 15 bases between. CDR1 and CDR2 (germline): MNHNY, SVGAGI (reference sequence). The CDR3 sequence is CASSNRPIINTGELFF. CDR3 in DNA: TGTGCCAGCAGTAACCGCCCAATAATCAACACCGGGGAGCTGTTTTTT.

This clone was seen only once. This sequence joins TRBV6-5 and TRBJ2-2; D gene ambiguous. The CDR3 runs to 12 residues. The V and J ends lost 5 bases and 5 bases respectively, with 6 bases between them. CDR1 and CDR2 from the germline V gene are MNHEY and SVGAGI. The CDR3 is CASSLGTGELFF. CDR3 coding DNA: TGTGCCAGCAGTCTAGGAACCGGGGAGCTGTTTTTT.

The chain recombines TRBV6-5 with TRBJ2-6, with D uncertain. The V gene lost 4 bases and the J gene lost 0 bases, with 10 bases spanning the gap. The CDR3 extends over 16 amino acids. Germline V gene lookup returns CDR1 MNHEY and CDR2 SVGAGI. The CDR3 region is CASSSPGFSGANVLTF. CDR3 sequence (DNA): TGTGCCAGCAGTTCGCCAGGTTTCTCTGGGGCCAACGTCCTGACTTTC.

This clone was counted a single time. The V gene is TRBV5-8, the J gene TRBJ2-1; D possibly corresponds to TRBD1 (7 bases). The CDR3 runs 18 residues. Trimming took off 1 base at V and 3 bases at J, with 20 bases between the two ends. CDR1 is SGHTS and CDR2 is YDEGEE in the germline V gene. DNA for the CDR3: TGTGCCAGCAGCTTGAACAGGGGACGGGACTTAAACTACAATGAGCAGTTCTTC. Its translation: CASSLNRGRDLNYNEQFF.

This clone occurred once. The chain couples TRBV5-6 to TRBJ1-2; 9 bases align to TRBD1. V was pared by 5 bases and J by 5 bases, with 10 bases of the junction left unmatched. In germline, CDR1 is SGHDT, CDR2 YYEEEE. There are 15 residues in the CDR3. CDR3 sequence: CASRETGGLGYGYTF. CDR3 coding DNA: TGTGCCAGCAGGGAAACAGGGGGCCTAGGGTATGGCTACACCTTC.

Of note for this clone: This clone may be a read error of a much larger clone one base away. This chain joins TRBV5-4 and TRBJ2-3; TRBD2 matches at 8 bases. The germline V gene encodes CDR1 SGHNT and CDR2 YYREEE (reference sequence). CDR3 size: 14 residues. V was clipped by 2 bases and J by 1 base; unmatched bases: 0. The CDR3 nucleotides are TGTGCCAGCAGCTTACTAGCGGGCACAGATACGCAGTATTTT. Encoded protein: CASSLLAGTDTQYF.

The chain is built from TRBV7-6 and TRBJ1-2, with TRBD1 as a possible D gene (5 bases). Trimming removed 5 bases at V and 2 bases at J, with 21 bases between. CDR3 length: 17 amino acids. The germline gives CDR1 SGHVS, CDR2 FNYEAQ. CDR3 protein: CASSRGVRKSLNYGYTF. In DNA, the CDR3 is TGTGCCAGCAGCCGAGGGGTCAGGAAGAGCCTCAACTATGGCTACACCTTC.

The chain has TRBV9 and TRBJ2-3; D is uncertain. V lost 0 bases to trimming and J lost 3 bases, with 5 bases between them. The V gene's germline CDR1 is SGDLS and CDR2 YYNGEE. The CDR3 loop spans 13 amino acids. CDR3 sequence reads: CASSVDPTDTQYF. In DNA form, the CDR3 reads TGTGCCAGCAGCGTAGACCCTACAGATACGCAGTATTTT.

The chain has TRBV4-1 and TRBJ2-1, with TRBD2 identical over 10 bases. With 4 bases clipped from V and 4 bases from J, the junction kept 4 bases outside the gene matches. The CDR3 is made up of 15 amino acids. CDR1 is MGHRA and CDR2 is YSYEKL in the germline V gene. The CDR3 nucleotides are TGCGCCAGCAGCCGAACTAGCGGGGATTACAATGAGCAGTTCTTC. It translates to CASSRTSGDYNEQFF.

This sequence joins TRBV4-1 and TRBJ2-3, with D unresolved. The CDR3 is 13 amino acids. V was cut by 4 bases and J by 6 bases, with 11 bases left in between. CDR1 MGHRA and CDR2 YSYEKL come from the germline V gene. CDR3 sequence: CASSRTPGDTQYF. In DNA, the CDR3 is TGCGCCAGCAGCCGAACGCCCGGGGATACGCAGTATTTT.

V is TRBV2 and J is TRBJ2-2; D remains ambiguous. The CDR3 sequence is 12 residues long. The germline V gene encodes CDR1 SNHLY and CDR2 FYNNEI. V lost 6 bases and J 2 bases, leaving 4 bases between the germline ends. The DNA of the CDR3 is TGTGCCAGCAGGCAAAACACCGGGGAGCTGTTTTTT. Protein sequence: CASRQNTGELFF.

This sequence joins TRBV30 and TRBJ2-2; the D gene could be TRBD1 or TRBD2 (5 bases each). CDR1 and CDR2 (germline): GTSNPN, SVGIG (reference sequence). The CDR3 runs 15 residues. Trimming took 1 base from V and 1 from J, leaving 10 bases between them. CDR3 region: CAWSGGYRNTGELFF. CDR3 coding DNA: TGTGCCTGGAGTGGGGGGTATAGGAACACCGGGGAGCTGTTTTTT.

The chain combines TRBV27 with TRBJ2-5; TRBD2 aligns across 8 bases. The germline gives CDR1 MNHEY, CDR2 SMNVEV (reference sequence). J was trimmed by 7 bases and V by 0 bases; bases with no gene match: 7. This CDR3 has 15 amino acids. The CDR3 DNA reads TGTGCCAGCAGTTTATCCGGGACTAGGGGGGGGACCCAGTACTTC. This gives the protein CASSLSGTRGGTQYF.